The 4 T cell receptor beta chains reported below all come from one sample, sequenced in a study of cytomegalovirus exposure and HLA in healthy donors. The study ran its PCR with 60 Vbeta and 13 Jbeta primers. Profiling relied on immunoSEQ multiplex PCR, and the TCRdb table lists in-frame clones only, not all of them. The profile covers 150,000 or so clones, with approximately 79% appearing a single time and around an eighth taken by the ten largest. Sequencing was carried out using PBMCs. The receptor set was obtained from a man in his fifties or sixties in good health and CMV-seropositive.

The V call is TRBV18, the J call TRBJ1-5; 10 positions agree with TRBD1. Germline CDR1 is KGHSH and CDR2 is LQKENI. CDR3 size: 17 residues. J lost 2 bases, V lost 6 bases, and 10 bases had no gene match. The CDR3 protein is CASSPGQGIERNQPQHF. CDR3 coding DNA: TGTGCCAGCTCTCCGGGACAGGGGATAGAACGCAATCAGCCCCAGCATTTT.

The V gene is TRBV7-2, the J gene TRBJ2-7; D might be TRBD1 (6 bases). The germline CDR1 and CDR2 sequences are SGHTA and FQGNSA. The CDR3 spans 14 residues. Trimming took off 5 bases at V and 3 bases at J, with 14 bases between the two ends. CDR3 nucleotides: TGTGCCAGCAGCCGAACGGGACATGGCTACGAGCAGTACTTC. The encoded protein is CASSRTGHGYEQYF.

The rearrangement joins TRBV28 to TRBJ2-3; weak D call: TRBD1 (6 bases). Germline V CDR1 and CDR2: MDHEN, SYDVKM. There are 17 residues in the CDR3. Trimming left V 7 bases short and J 1 base short, with 21 bases between. CDR3 bases: TGTGCCAGCACCCCCGGGCCAGGGGTATATCGCACAGATACGCAGTATTTT. Protein sequence: CASTPGPGVYRTDTQYF.

V is TRBV19 and J is TRBJ1-6; D ambiguous. The CDR3 consists of 13 residues. Trimming took 5 bases from V and 7 from J, leaving 9 bases between them. Germline loops: CDR1 LNHDA, CDR2 SQIVND (reference sequence). CDR3 sequence reads: CASSVEKNSPLHF. Written as DNA, the CDR3 is TGTGCCAGTAGTGTCGAGAAGAATTCACCCCTCCACTTT.